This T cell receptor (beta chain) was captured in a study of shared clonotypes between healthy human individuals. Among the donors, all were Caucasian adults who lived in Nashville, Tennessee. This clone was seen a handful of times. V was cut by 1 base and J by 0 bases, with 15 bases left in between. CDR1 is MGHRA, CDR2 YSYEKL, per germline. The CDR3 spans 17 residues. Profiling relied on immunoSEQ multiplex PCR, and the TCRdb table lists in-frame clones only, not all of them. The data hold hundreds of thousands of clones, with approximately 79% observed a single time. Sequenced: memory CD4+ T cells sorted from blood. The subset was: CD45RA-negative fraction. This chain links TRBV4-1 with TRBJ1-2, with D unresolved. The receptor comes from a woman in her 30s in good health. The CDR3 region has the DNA TGCGCCAGCAGCCAAGGACCGACTTCGGCCCCTAACTATGGCTACACCTTC. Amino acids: CASSQGPTSAPNYGYTF.